These T cell receptor beta chains were read from a single sample in a study of CD8 T cells in Susac syndrome. TCRdb reprocessed the immunoSEQ multiplex PCR reads via MiXCR and lists one record per CDR3 protein. The profile shows 90,000 to 150,000 distinct CDR3 sequences, 85% to 95% of them singletons. Sequencing input: CD4+ T cells from PBMCs. Receptors originate from a human donor with multiple sclerosis. The CDR3 runs from the conserved cysteine through the conserved F or W. Each record gives: clone size, J gene, D gene, V gene, CDR3 DNA, CDR3 protein. The D gene is left open where the match is weak. Clone size is given for some rows only: seen once, a few or many times, or a class if the clone is expanded.

>NA|TRBJ1-6|NA|TRBV6-5
TGTGCCAGCAGTTACAAGAATTCACCCCTCCACTTT
CASSYKNSPLHF
>NA|TRBJ2-5|NA|TRBV5-6
TGTGCCAGCAGCTTGGCCTTGACAGAAGAGACCCAGTACTTC
CASSLALTEETQYF
>NA|TRBJ1-3|TRBD1|TRBV3-1
TGTGCCAGCAGCCAGTTCATGACAGGGCGCTCTGGAAACACCATATATTTT
CASSQFMTGRSGNTIYF
>NA|TRBJ2-5|NA|TRBV15
TGTGCCACCAGCAGAGAGTTACAGGGACTCCAAGAGACCCAGTACTTC
CATSRELQGLQETQYF
>NA|TRBJ2-5|TRBD1|TRBV7-9
TGTGCCAGCAGCACGGACAGGGGTCGGACCCAGTACTTC
CASSTDRGRTQYF
>NA|TRBJ2-5|NA|TRBV11-1
TGTGCCAGCAGGGCAGGGTTTCCAGAGACCCAGTACTTC
CASRAGFPETQYF
>NA|TRBJ1-2|NA|TRBV6-6
TGTGCCAGCAGTTACCCAGACTTCTATGGCTACACCTTC
CASSYPDFYGYTF
>NA|TRBJ1-1|NA|TRBV7-3
TGTGCCAGCAGCTCCAATGGAGGGTCTACTGAAGCTTTCTTT
CASSSNGGSTEAFF
>NA|TRBJ1-1|TRBD1|TRBV5-6
TGTGCCAGCAGCTTCGACAGGGAAGTAGGCACTGAAGCTTTCTTT
CASSFDREVGTEAFF
>NA|TRBJ1-6|TRBD1|TRBV6-6
TGTGCCAGCAGTTACGGGACAGGGGGCTACCACCTCCACTTT
CASSYGTGGYHLHF
>NA|TRBJ2-7|NA|TRBV18
TGTGCCAGCTCACCACCGTCCCGGAGCGAGCAGTACTTC
CASSPPSRSEQYF
>NA|TRBJ1-1|NA|TRBV3-1
TGTGCCAGCAGCCCTTCCGGCAGGACCTCTTGGCTGAACACTGAAGCTTTCTTT
CASSPSGRTSWLNTEAFF
>NA|TRBJ1-5|NA|TRBV7-2
TGTGCCAGCAGCTTATGGACAGAGAATGGGCAGCCCCAGCATTTT
CASSLWTENGQPQHF
>NA|TRBJ1-4|NA|TRBV4-3
TGCGCCAGCAGCCAATCCGCCCAGGCTAATGAAAAACTGTTTTTT
CASSQSAQANEKLFF
>NA|TRBJ1-5|NA|TRBV5-1
TGCGCCAGCAGCTTGGCCGGGGGGCATGGGAATCAGCCCCAGCATTTT
CASSLAGGHGNQPQHF
>NA|TRBJ2-3|NA|TRBV10-3
TGTGCCATCTCTCCCGGGGATACGCAGTATTTT
CAISPGDTQYF
>NA|TRBJ1-1|TRBD1|TRBV12-3/TRBV12-4
TGTGCCAGCAATACTAACAGGGGCACTGAAGCTTTCTTT
CASNTNRGTEAFF
>NA|TRBJ2-2|NA|TRBV30
TGTGCCTGGACAGGGAGACCAAACACCGGGGAGCTGTTTTTT
CAWTGRPNTGELFF
>NA|TRBJ1-4|TRBD1|TRBV14
TGTGCCAGCAGCCAACGTGGCAGGGGGACAGAAAAACTGTTTTTT
CASSQRGRGTEKLFF
>NA|TRBJ2-1|TRBD1|TRBV3-1
TGTGCCAGCAGCCAAGGACAGGGCTGGGAAGAGCAGTTCTTC
CASSQGQGWEEQFF
>NA|TRBJ1-4|NA|TRBV4-2
TGTGCCAGCACGGGGAAAGAGGACACTAATGAAAAACTGTTTTTT
CASTGKEDTNEKLFF
>NA|TRBJ1-1|TRBD1|TRBV20-1
TGCAGTGCTAGAGGGACAGGGCTACACACTGAAGCTTTCTTT
CSARGTGLHTEAFF
>NA|TRBJ2-1|NA|TRBV7-2
TGTGCCACTAGGAGGGGGGGCCAATTTAATGAGCAGTTCTTC
CATRRGGQFNEQFF
>NA|TRBJ1-2|NA|TRBV19
TGTGCCAGTAGTATAGAGGCTAACTATGGCTACACCTTC
CASSIEANYGYTF
>NA|TRBJ1-4|NA|TRBV2
TGTGCCAGCAATTCGGGGGGCAGTGAAAAACTGTTTTTT
CASNSGGSEKLFF
>NA|TRBJ2-7|NA|TRBV9
TGTGCCAGCAGCGGGGATGGCGAGCAGTACTTC
CASSGDGEQYF
>NA|TRBJ2-5|NA|TRBV29-1
TGCAGCGTTGAGGTTGGGAGCGCCCAGTACTTC
CSVEVGSAQYF
>NA|TRBJ2-7|NA|TRBV4-1
TGCGCCAGCAGCCAACCTATCCGGGGCTACGAGCAGTACTTC
CASSQPIRGYEQYF
>NA|TRBJ1-2|NA|TRBV5-1
TGCGCCAGCAGCCAGAATGGGCTACGGGGCCCCTATGGCTACACCTTC
CASSQNGLRGPYGYTF
>NA|TRBJ2-2|NA|TRBV6-2/TRBV6-3
TGTGCCAGCAGTTACATTCTGAACACCGGGGAGCTGTTTTTT
CASSYILNTGELFF
>NA|TRBJ1-2|NA|TRBV20-1
TGCAGTGCTGCTTTGGGAGATAACTATGGCTACACCTTC
CSAALGDNYGYTF
>once|TRBJ1-5|TRBD1|TRBV12-5
TGTGCTAGTGGAGAGGGGGCAGCGATAAATCAGCCCCAGCATTTT
CASGEGAAINQPQHF
>NA|TRBJ1-4|NA|TRBV29-1
TGCAGCGTTTCGACAGGAGCTAATGAAAAACTGTTTTTT
CSVSTGANEKLFF
>NA|TRBJ1-2|NA|TRBV24-1
TGTGCCACCAGTCCTAATGACAGGTTCTATGGCTACACCTTC
CATSPNDRFYGYTF
>NA|TRBJ2-3|NA|TRBV5-1
TGCGCCAGCAGCCCGGAATTGACAGCCACAGATACGCAGTATTTT
CASSPELTATDTQYF
>NA|TRBJ2-7|NA|TRBV28
TGTGCCAGCAGTTCACTCTTCGGACGGGGGTCCTACGAGCAGTACTTC
CASSSLFGRGSYEQYF
>NA|TRBJ2-5|TRBD1|TRBV12-3/TRBV12-4
TGTGCCAGCAGGCAAACAGGGGAAGAGACCCAGTACTTC
CASRQTGEETQYF
>once|TRBJ1-4|NA|TRBV6-5
TGTGCCAGCAGCTTCCTTGTGCTGGGGAAACTGTTTTTT
CASSFLVLGKLFF
>NA|TRBJ1-4|NA|TRBV14
TGTGCCAGCAGCCAAGCGTTAAGGGGTTACAATGAAAAACTGTTTTTT
CASSQALRGYNEKLFF
>NA|TRBJ1-1|NA|TRBV7-3
TGTGCCAGCAGCCCCGAATTGAACACTGAAGCTTTCTTT
CASSPELNTEAFF
>NA|TRBJ2-7|TRBD2|TRBV20-1
TGCAGTGCTAGAGATTCGCCGGGGGGGAACTACGAGCAGTACTTC
CSARDSPGGNYEQYF